The rows below give T cell receptor beta chains drawn from one sample of a study of shared clonotypes between healthy human individuals. The table came from immunoSEQ multiplex PCR; TCRdb's copy has only in-frame clones and leaves some out. The sample includes about 1 million clones, about 80% of them seen just once. Sequenced input: memory CD4+ T cells sorted from blood. The receptors were gathered from a man younger than 35 in good health. Both conserved end residues are part of each CDR3. The D gene is left open where the match is weak. Size is omitted from some rows. Given values are once, few, many or a class for expanded clones.

clone size	J gene	D gene	V gene	CDR3 DNA	CDR3 protein
-	TRBJ2-5	-	TRBV13	TGTGCCAGCAGCGTACGACAGGCCCGTGGAACCCAGTACTTC	CASSVRQARGTQYF
many	TRBJ2-7	-	TRBV13	TGTGCCAGCAGCTTAGAAGGAGGTGAGGCGGGGGCCTCTGGGGAGCAGTACTTC	CASSLEGGEAGASGEQYF
-	TRBJ1-6	-	TRBV25-1	TGTGCCAGCAGTGAATGGCCAGGGTTGAATTCACCCCTCCACTTT	CASSEWPGLNSPLHF
-	TRBJ2-1	-	TRBV7-2	TGTGCCAGCAGCTTACGCCGAAACAATGAGCAGTTCTTC	CASSLRRNNEQFF
many	TRBJ2-7	-	TRBV4-1	TGCGCCAGCAGCCAATACAGGAACGACGTCGACGAGCAGTACTTC	CASSQYRNDVDEQYF
-	TRBJ1-1	-	TRBV19	TGTGCCAGTACATTGGGGACCTCACGTGGCACTGAAGCTTTCTTT	CASTLGTSRGTEAFF
-	TRBJ1-5	TRBD1	TRBV5-6	TGTGCCAGCAGCTCGACAGGGGGAAAAAGCAATCAGCCCCAGCATTTT	CASSSTGGKSNQPQHF
-	TRBJ1-2	TRBD1	TRBV27	TGTGCCGCTGGACAGGGGGTCAGAGGCTACACCTTC	CAAGQGVRGYTF
-	TRBJ2-1	-	TRBV2	TGTGCCAGCAGTGGCGACAGCTACAATGAGCAGTTCTTC	CASSGDSYNEQFF
-	TRBJ2-7	TRBD2	TRBV7-6	TGTGCCAGCAGCTTAGGCCTAGCGGGAGTGCACGAGCAGTACTTC	CASSLGLAGVHEQYF
-	TRBJ2-3	-	TRBV15	TGTGCCACCAGCGCTCCCGGGACTGGCACAGATACGCAGTATTTT	CATSAPGTGTDTQYF
-	TRBJ1-6	-	TRBV11-3	TGTGCCAGCAGCTTAGACCCCTTTTCACCCCTCCACTTT	CASSLDPFSPLHF
few	TRBJ1-1	TRBD1	TRBV5-1	TGCGCCAGCAGCTGGACAGGAATCTCTGAAGCTTTCTTT	CASSWTGISEAFF
-	TRBJ2-6	-	TRBV19	TGTGCCAGTAGTCCGGTCGAGCGTGGGGCCAACGTCCTGACTTTC	CASSPVERGANVLTF
-	TRBJ2-7	-	TRBV6-5	TGTGCCAGCACCTCTACGGGGAACTACGAGCAGTACTTC	CASTSTGNYEQYF
-	TRBJ1-2	TRBD1	TRBV19	TGTGCCAGTAGTGAAAGCGGGACAGGAGGTTATGGCTACACCTTC	CASSESGTGGYGYTF
few	TRBJ2-3	-	TRBV7-2	TGTGCCAGCAGCTTATTCGGCTGGGCTAGAGGGATAGATACGCAGTATTTT	CASSLFGWARGIDTQYF
-	TRBJ2-3	TRBD2	TRBV6-1	TGTGCCAGCAGTCAGACAGGGACTAGCGCAGATACGCAGTATTTT	CASSQTGTSADTQYF
-	TRBJ2-7	TRBD1	TRBV7-2	TGTGCCAGCAGCGTGGACCGGGACAGGGGGCTCTACGAGCAGTACTTC	CASSVDRDRGLYEQYF
-	TRBJ2-7	TRBD1	TRBV5-1	TGCGCCAGCAGCTTGGGAGTAGGACAGGGGGCTCCTCGAAACTACGAGCAGTACTTC	CASSLGVGQGAPRNYEQYF
-	TRBJ2-3	-	TRBV30	TGTGCGCGAGACGGGGGATTTAACACAGATACGCAGTATTTT	CARDGGFNTDTQYF
-	TRBJ2-7	-	TRBV18	TGTGCCAGCTCGCCATCCCCGGACGAGCAGTACTTC	CASSPSPDEQYF
-	TRBJ2-3	-	TRBV2	TGTGCCAGCAGTCCGTCTTCTCCTACGCAGTATTTT	CASSPSSPTQYF
few	TRBJ1-5	-	TRBV9	TGTGCCAGCAGCCCCGTCCTGGCAGATCAGCCCCAGCATTTT	CASSPVLADQPQHF
-	TRBJ2-7	-	TRBV18	TGTGCCAGCTCAGCGAGGGGGATAGGATTACACGAGCAGTACTTC	CASSARGIGLHEQYF
-	TRBJ2-3	TRBD2	TRBV19	TGTGCCAGTAGTATGGGACTAGCATCGGATACGCAGTATTTT	CASSMGLASDTQYF
-	TRBJ2-2	TRBD2	TRBV5-1	TGCGCCAGCAGCCCGAGTTTAAGCGGGGGGACCGGGGAGCTGTTTTTT	CASSPSLSGGTGELFF
-	TRBJ2-3	-	TRBV7-8	TGTGCCAGCAGCGAGGGAGCCGCTAGTTTCGATACGCAGTATTTT	CASSEGAASFDTQYF